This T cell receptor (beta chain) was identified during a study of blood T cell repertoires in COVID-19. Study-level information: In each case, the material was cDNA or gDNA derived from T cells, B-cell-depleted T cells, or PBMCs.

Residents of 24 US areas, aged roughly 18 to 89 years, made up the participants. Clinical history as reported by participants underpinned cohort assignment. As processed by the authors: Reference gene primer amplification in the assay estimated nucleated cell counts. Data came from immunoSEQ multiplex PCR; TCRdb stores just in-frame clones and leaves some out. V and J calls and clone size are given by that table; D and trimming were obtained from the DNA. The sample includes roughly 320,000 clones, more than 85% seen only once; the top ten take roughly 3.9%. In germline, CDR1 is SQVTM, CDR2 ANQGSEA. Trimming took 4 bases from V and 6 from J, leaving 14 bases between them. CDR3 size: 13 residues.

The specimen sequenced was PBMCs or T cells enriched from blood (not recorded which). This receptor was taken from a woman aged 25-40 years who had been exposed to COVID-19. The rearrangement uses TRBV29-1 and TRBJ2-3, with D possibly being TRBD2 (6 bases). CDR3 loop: CSVGGDSLDTQYF. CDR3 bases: TGCAGCGTTGGTGGGGACTCCCTGGATACGCAGTATTTT.